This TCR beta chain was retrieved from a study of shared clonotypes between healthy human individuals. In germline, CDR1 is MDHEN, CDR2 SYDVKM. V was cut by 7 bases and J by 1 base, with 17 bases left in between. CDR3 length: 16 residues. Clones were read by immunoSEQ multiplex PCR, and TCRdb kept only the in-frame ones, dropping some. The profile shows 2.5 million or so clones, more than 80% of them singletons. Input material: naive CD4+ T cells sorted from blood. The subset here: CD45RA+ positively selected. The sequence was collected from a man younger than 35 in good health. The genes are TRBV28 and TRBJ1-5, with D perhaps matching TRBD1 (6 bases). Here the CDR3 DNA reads TGTGCCAGCACCCCGGCGGGGGGGGCGAGCAATCAGCCCCAGCATTTT. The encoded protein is CASTPAGGASNQPQHF.